The rows below give T cell receptor beta chains drawn from one sample of a study of regulatory T cells in long-lasting Graves disease. TCRdb processed the multiplex PCR reads anew with MiXCR; each CDR3 protein has one entry. The profile covers hundreds of thousands of distinct CDR3 sequences, with about 12% appearing a single time and approximately 9% taken by the ten largest. This same sample was also taken into another study, of T cells in Graves' hyperthyroidism and ophthalmopathy.

The specimen comprised peripheral blood mononuclear cells (PBMCs), sampled at new diagnosis, from a patient treated with antithyroid drugs. These receptors came from a woman between 25 and 40 years old with Graves disease. Both conserved end residues are part of each CDR3. A D gene is named only where the DNA matches it firmly. Clone sizes are given selectively: once, few, many, or a class where the clone is expanded.

D gene: TRBD2; J gene: TRBJ2-2; V gene: TRBV5-5; clone size: few; CDR3 protein: CASSPRTSGTRTGELFF; CDR3 DNA: TGTGCCAGCAGCCCTAGGACTAGCGGGACCAGAACCGGGGAGCTGTTTTTT
D gene: NA; J gene: TRBJ2-2; V gene: TRBV2; clone size: many; CDR3 protein: CASSDLRANTGELFF; CDR3 DNA: TGTGCCAGCAGTGACCTAAGGGCGAACACCGGGGAGCTGTTTTTT
D gene: NA; J gene: TRBJ2-1; V gene: TRBV6-5; clone size: NA; CDR3 protein: CASSYSGVRNNEQFF; CDR3 DNA: TGTGCCAGCAGTTACTCAGGGGTGAGAAACAATGAGCAGTTCTTC
D gene: TRBD2; J gene: TRBJ2-2; V gene: TRBV15; clone size: many; CDR3 protein: CATSRKRETNTGELFF; CDR3 DNA: TGTGCCACCAGCAGGAAGCGGGAGACGAACACCGGGGAGCTGTTTTTT
D gene: TRBD2; J gene: TRBJ2-1; V gene: TRBV18; clone size: many; CDR3 protein: CASSPLTSGRARDEQFF; CDR3 DNA: TGTGCCAGCTCACCCCTAACTAGCGGGAGGGCCCGGGATGAGCAGTTCTTC
D gene: TRBD2; J gene: TRBJ2-3; V gene: TRBV28; clone size: many; CDR3 protein: CASSFGTTYTDTQYF; CDR3 DNA: TGTGCCAGCAGTTTTGGGACTACCTACACAGATACGCAGTATTTT
D gene: NA; J gene: TRBJ2-2; V gene: TRBV27; clone size: many; CDR3 protein: CASSLSFPSGTGELFF; CDR3 DNA: TGTGCCAGCAGTTTGAGTTTCCCCTCGGGCACCGGGGAGCTGTTTTTT
D gene: TRBD2; J gene: TRBJ2-1; V gene: TRBV14; clone size: many; CDR3 protein: CASSQELAGAINEQFF; CDR3 DNA: TGTGCCAGCAGCCAAGAACTAGCGGGAGCAATCAATGAGCAGTTCTTC
D gene: NA; J gene: TRBJ2-7; V gene: TRBV20-1; clone size: many; CDR3 protein: CSARDRVSSYEQYF; CDR3 DNA: TGCAGTGCTAGAGATCGAGTTTCTTCATACGAGCAGTACTTC
D gene: NA; J gene: TRBJ1-6; V gene: TRBV7-2; clone size: many; CDR3 protein: CASTSAVTSYNSPLHF; CDR3 DNA: TGTGCCAGCACCTCGGCCGTGACTAGCTATAATTCACCCCTCCACTTT
D gene: NA; J gene: TRBJ2-1; V gene: TRBV12-3/TRBV12-4; clone size: many; CDR3 protein: CASSLPPTYNEQFF; CDR3 DNA: TGTGCCAGCAGTTTACCACCAACCTACAATGAGCAGTTCTTC
D gene: TRBD2; J gene: TRBJ2-3; V gene: TRBV12-3/TRBV12-4; clone size: many; CDR3 protein: CASSFYPAGGSSDTQYF; CDR3 DNA: TGTGCCAGCAGTTTTTATCCAGCGGGAGGATCGTCAGATACGCAGTATTTT
D gene: NA; J gene: TRBJ2-6; V gene: TRBV3-1; clone size: few; CDR3 protein: CASSLGAGQRTF; CDR3 DNA: TGTGCCAGCAGCCTCGGAGCGGGACAAAGGACTTTC
D gene: TRBD1; J gene: TRBJ1-1; V gene: TRBV5-1; clone size: many; CDR3 protein: CASSQGASNTEAFF; CDR3 DNA: TGCGCCAGCAGCCAGGGGGCCTCGAACACTGAAGCTTTCTTT
D gene: TRBD2; J gene: TRBJ2-2; V gene: TRBV28; clone size: many; CDR3 protein: CASMTGGLWTGELFF; CDR3 DNA: TGTGCCAGCATGACGGGGGGGCTGTGGACCGGGGAGCTGTTTTTT
D gene: NA; J gene: TRBJ2-4; V gene: TRBV2; clone size: many; CDR3 protein: CASSRRGIAKNIQYF; CDR3 DNA: TGTGCCAGCAGTCGAAGAGGAATAGCCAAAAACATTCAGTACTTC
D gene: NA; J gene: TRBJ2-7; V gene: TRBV20-1; clone size: many; CDR3 protein: CSARDVGVPSYEQYF; CDR3 DNA: TGCAGTGCTAGAGATGTCGGGGTTCCCTCCTACGAGCAGTACTTC
D gene: NA; J gene: TRBJ2-1; V gene: TRBV12-3/TRBV12-4; clone size: many; CDR3 protein: CASSHLTDLPYNEQFF; CDR3 DNA: TGTGCCAGCAGTCACTTGACGGACTTGCCCTACAATGAGCAGTTCTTC
D gene: NA; J gene: TRBJ1-1; V gene: TRBV10-2; clone size: few; CDR3 protein: CASSDGAEAFF; CDR3 DNA: TGCGCCAGCAGTGATGGCGCTGAAGCTTTCTTT